The 9 T cell receptor beta chains presented below share a single source sample, sequenced in a study of T cells in Graves' hyperthyroidism and ophthalmopathy. The TCR beta CDR3 regions underwent amplification using RNA transcripts as the source. In the first-round RT-PCR of the TCR CDR3, the HTBI primer set was used. TCRdb called the multiplex PCR reads again in MiXCR, with one record for every CDR3 protein. There are around 450,000 distinct CDR3 sequences in the sample; 15% to 19% occur only once, and 7.5% to 9% lies in the top ten. Source material: blood. The origin of the receptors is a woman aged 18-30 years with Graves' hyperthyroidism.

The V call is TRBV7-9, the J call TRBJ2-2; D uncertain. The CDR3 covers 14 residues. Trimming shortened V by 3 bases and J by 3 bases, and 8 bases separated the two germline ends. Germline V lookup: CDR1 SEHNR, CDR2 FQNEAQ (reference sequence). The CDR3 loop is CASSLTTDTGELFF. In DNA form, the CDR3 reads TGTGCCAGCAGCTTGACCACCGACACCGGGGAGCTGTTTTTT.

The chain combines TRBV7-3 with TRBJ1-6; D gene ambiguous. The germline CDR1 and CDR2 sequences are SGHTA and FQGTGA. The V gene lost 6 bases and the J gene lost 9 bases, with 15 bases spanning the gap. The CDR3 runs 14 residues. CDR3 sequence reads: CASSSRPLGSPLHF. The CDR3 region has the DNA TGTGCCAGCAGTTCCAGGCCCCTCGGTTCACCCCTCCACTTT.

This clonotype was detected many times. The chain recombines TRBV28 with TRBJ1-6; D is unclear. V lost 5 bases and J lost 7, with 9 bases in between. CDR1 MDHEN and CDR2 SYDVKM come from the germline V gene. The CDR3 runs to 13 residues. CDR3 residues: CASSTPANSPLHF. The CDR3 region has the DNA TGTGCCAGCAGTACCCCAGCAAATTCACCCCTCCACTTT.

This clonotype was seen repeatedly, ten times or more. V is TRBV18 and J is TRBJ2-1, with 12 bases lining up with TRBD2. The CDR3 totals 18 residues. J gave up 8 bases and V 6 bases, and 17 bases lay outside the gene matches. In germline, CDR1 is KGHSH, CDR2 LQKENI. Written as DNA, the CDR3 is TGTGCCAGCTCTTTACAGGGCTCTGGACTAGCGGGGTTGGATGAGCAGTTCTTC. Translating it yields CASSLQGSGLAGLDEQFF.

This clonotype was counted between two and nine times. This chain connects TRBV19 to TRBJ1-2, with D unresolved. V was pared by 6 bases and J by 6 bases, with 8 bases between. CDR3 length equals 11 residues. Per the germline V gene, CDR1 is LNHDA and CDR2 is SQIVND (reference sequence). This CDR3 reads CASRVGNGYTF. The CDR3 bases are TGTGCCAGTAGGGTAGGGAATGGCTACACCTTC. Using reference TRBV19 and TRBJ1-2 for the parts outside the CDR3, the full variable domain is DGGITQSPKYLFRKEGQNVTLSCEQNLNHDAMYWYRQDPGQGLRLIYYSQIVNDFQKGDIAEGYSVSREKKESFPLTVTSAQKNPTAFYLCASRVGNGYTFGSGTRLTVV.

At least ten counts were recorded for this clonotype. The rearrangement links TRBV27 to TRBJ1-1; TRBD1 aligns across 9 bases. The germline V gene has CDR1 MNHEY and CDR2 SMNVEV (reference sequence). Germline trimming cut 2 bases from V and 11 bases from J; bases unmatched to any gene: 12. The CDR3 totals 15 residues. The CDR3 loop is CASSLGGLTGGAAFF. As DNA, the CDR3 is TGTGCCAGCAGTTTAGGGGGCCTGACAGGGGGGGCGGCTTTCTTT.

This clonotype was counted only a few times. The rearrangement joins TRBV30 to TRBJ2-6; 9 nucleotides align to TRBD1. The length of the CDR3 is 15 residues. V lost 4 bases and J lost 2; bases outside the gene matches: 3. Looked up from germline, CDR1 is GTSNPN and CDR2 is SVGIG (reference sequence). The CDR3 sequence: CAWTYRGPGANVLTF. For the CDR3, the DNA is TGTGCCTGGACCTACAGGGGGCCTGGGGCCAACGTCCTGACTTTC.

In its sample, this clonotype was seen many times. This chain connects TRBV19 to TRBJ1-1, with TRBD1 matching 11 bases. Germline assignment: CDR1 LNHDA and CDR2 SQIVND (reference sequence). After removal of 5 bases from V and 4 bases from J, the junction contained 6 bases not matched to a gene. The CDR3 has 15 amino acids. The CDR3 bases are TGTGCCAGTAGTCCATCGGGACAGGGGGTCACTGAAGCTTTCTTT. The encoded protein is CASSPSGQGVTEAFF.

The chain couples TRBV19 to TRBJ2-3; 9 bases fit TRBD1. This CDR3 is 15 amino acids long. V was clipped by 3 bases and J by 9 bases; unmatched bases: 10. CDR1 is LNHDA, CDR2 SQIVND, per germline (reference sequence). This CDR3 reads CASSIPGQGLWTQYF. The DNA for the CDR3 is TGTGCCAGTAGTATTCCGGGACAGGGACTTTGGACGCAGTATTTT. Supplemented by reference TRBV19 and TRBJ2-3, the full variable domain reads DGGITQSPKYLFRKEGQNVTLSCEQNLNHDAMYWYRQDPGQGLRLIYYSQIVNDFQKGDIAEGYSVSREKKESFPLTVTSAQKNPTAFYLCASSIPGQGLWTQYFGPGTRLTVL.